The 7 T cell receptor beta chains reported below all come from one sample, sequenced in a study of blood T cell repertoires in COVID-19. Profiled with immunoSEQ multiplex PCR; TCRdb holds only in-frame clones, not every one. The sample includes roughly 120,000 clones, 70% to 90% seen only once; the top ten take 4% to 5.5%. Specimen: peripheral blood. These TCRs come from a human donor in a cohort sampled during active COVID-19.

The chain carries TRBV19 and TRBJ2-3; TRBD1 might be the D (8 bases). The V end lost 8 bases, the J end lost 2 bases, and 14 bases lay between the germline ends. Germline V CDR1 and CDR2: LNHDA, SQIVND (reference sequence). The length of the CDR3 is 14 residues. Written as DNA, the CDR3 is TGTGCCAGTCGACAGGGGAGGGACACAGATACGCAGTATTTT. This translates into CASRQGRDTDTQYF.

The chain carries TRBV19 and TRBJ2-1, with TRBD1 as a possible D gene (5 bases). Germline V CDR1 and CDR2: LNHDA, SQIVND (reference sequence). The CDR3 runs to 16 residues. Trimming left V 3 bases short and J 4 bases short, with 16 bases between. CDR3: CASSIGRAPIYNEQFF. The CDR3, as DNA: TGTGCCAGTAGTATCGGCAGGGCCCCTATTTACAATGAGCAGTTCTTC. The full variable domain, in which reference TRBV19 and TRBJ2-1 provide the parts outside the CDR3, is DGGITQSPKYLFRKEGQNVTLSCEQNLNHDAMYWYRQDPGQGLRLIYYSQIVNDFQKGDIAEGYSVSREKKESFPLTVTSAQKNPTAFYLCASSIGRAPIYNEQFFGPGTRLTVL.

This rearrangement joins TRBV27 to TRBJ1-1; 8 positions agree with TRBD1. Germline CDR1 reads MNHEY; CDR2 reads SMNVEV (reference sequence). The V gene end was trimmed by 3 bases and the J gene end by 1 base; junction bases not matched to a gene: 4. This CDR3 spans 15 amino acids. CDR3 in DNA: TGTGCCAGCAGTTTTAGGACAGGGAAGAACACTGAAGCTTTCTTT. Translated: CASSFRTGKNTEAFF.

The rearrangement uses TRBV7-3 and TRBJ1-2; 11 positions match TRBD1. V shed 2 bases, J shed 8 bases, and the junction held 10 bases outside the gene matches. From germline, CDR1 is SGHTA and CDR2 FQGTGA. The CDR3 has 16 residues. This CDR3 reads CASSLSAGQGAGGYTF. The CDR3 DNA sequence: TGTGCCAGCAGCTTATCCGCCGGACAGGGGGCTGGAGGCTACACCTTC.

The chain has TRBV10-2 and TRBJ2-1, with 8 bases that match TRBD2. The CDR3 extends over 14 amino acids. Germline V gene lookup returns CDR1 WSHSY and CDR2 SAAADI. V trimming: 6 bases; J trimming: 5 bases; junction bases outside the gene matches: 6. The CDR3 sequence: CASSHRLAHNEQFF. DNA of the CDR3: TGCGCCAGCAGCCACAGACTAGCGCACAATGAGCAGTTCTTC.

This chain connects TRBV2 to TRBJ2-2; 9 nucleotides match TRBD1. The CDR3 has 12 amino acids. Germline-derived CDR1 and CDR2 are SNHLY and FYNNEI. V dropped 6 bases and J dropped 7; count of bases not matched to a gene: 0. CDR3 in amino acids: CASRTGGGELFF. CDR3 nucleotides: TGTGCCAGCAGGACAGGGGGCGGGGAGCTGTTTTTT.

CDR3 in DNA: TGTGCCAGCAGCATAAGACAGGGCTTGGGCACTGAAGCTTTCTTT. Translated, it gives CASSIRQGLGTEAFF. The chain carries TRBV11-1 and TRBJ1-1; 7 bases agree with TRBD1. CDR1 is SGHAT and CDR2 is FQDESV in the germline V gene (reference sequence). The V segment lost 5 bases and the J segment 4 bases; nucleotides outside the gene matches: 10. This CDR3 comprises 15 residues.